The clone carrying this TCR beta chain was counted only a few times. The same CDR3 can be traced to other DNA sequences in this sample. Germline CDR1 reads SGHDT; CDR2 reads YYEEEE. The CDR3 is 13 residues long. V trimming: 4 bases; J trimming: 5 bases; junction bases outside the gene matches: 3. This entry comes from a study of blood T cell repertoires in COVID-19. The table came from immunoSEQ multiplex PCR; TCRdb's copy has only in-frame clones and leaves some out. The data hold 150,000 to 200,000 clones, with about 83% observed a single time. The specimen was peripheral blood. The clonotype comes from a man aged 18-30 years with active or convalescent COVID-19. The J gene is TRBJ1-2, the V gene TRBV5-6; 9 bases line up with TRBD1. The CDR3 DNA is TGTGCCAGCAGCCGGGACAGGGCTTATGGCTACACCTTC. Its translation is CASSRDRAYGYTF.